A single sample is the source of the 21 T cell receptor delta chains below, sequenced in a study of γδ T cells in repeated Plasmodium falciparum infection. Vgamma9/Vdelta2+ and Vdelta2-negative gammadelta T cells were flow-sorted from PBMC for bulk sequencing. TCRdb re-analyzed the multiplex PCR reads via CATT. The data hold under 65,000 delta-chain clones, with over 1.5% observed a single time. Sequenced sample: gamma-delta T cells from blood. All receptors come from a pool of human donors (malaria-infected and uninfected, not separated).

Worth noting for this clone: This likely came from a read error, as a far larger clone is one base away. V gene TRDV1 was called; the J gene was not; the D segment call TRDD3 is taken from the table without a DNA check. CDR1 is TSWWSYY, CDR2 QGS, per germline. The length of the CDR3 is 23 residues. CDR3 protein: CALGDSTFNGIRNGWGTTGGLIF. In nucleotides, the CDR3 is TGTGCTCTTGGGGACTCGACCTTCAACGGCATACGAAACGGCTGGGGCACGACCGGGGGGCTCATCTTT.

No call exists for the J gene, whereas the V gene is TRDV1; TRDD3 is the table's D call, not checked against the DNA. Germline CDR1 and CDR2: TSWWSYY and QGS. This CDR3 has 21 residues. CDR3 in DNA: TGTGCTCTTGGGGTCCCCTCAAGCGGGCCTATCATGTACTGGGGGATACGCAAACTTATCTTT. Translation gives CALGVPSSGPIMYWGIRKLIF.

This clone was observed many times. This probably arose from a read error, given a far larger clone one base away. The same CDR3 can be traced to other DNA sequences in this sample. The chain uses TRDV3 and TRDJ1, with TRDD3 identical over 9 bases. Germline V gives CDR1 TVYSNPD, CDR2 GDNSRS (reference sequence). The CDR3 loop spans 17 amino acids. The V and J ends lost 4 bases and 2 bases, in that order; junction bases with no gene match: 17. The chain's CDR3 is CASPRGLYWGKTDKLIF. In DNA, the CDR3 is TGTGCCTCCCCCCGTGGACTTTACTGGGGGAAAACCGATAAACTCATCTTT.

Worth noting for this clone: The protein that TCRdb holds for this DNA derives from a much larger clone and differs from the translated DNA at residue 5, which likely indicates a read error; the protein shown here is translated from the DNA. The chain's CDR3 is CALGGPSYGPWGPLADKLIF. The DNA of the CDR3 is TGTGCTCTTGGGGGACCTTCCTACGGGCCCTGGGGGCCTTTGGCCGATAAACTCATCTTT. V is TRDV1 and J is TRDJ1; 9 nucleotides line up with TRDD2. V shed 4 bases, J shed 3 bases, and the junction held 21 bases outside the gene matches. This CDR3 has 20 residues. Germline CDR1 TSWWSYY, CDR2 QGS.

This clone was counted between two and nine times. This DNA's translation and the protein TCRdb lists, from a much larger clone, do not match at residue 13, likely due to a read error; the protein shown is translated from the DNA. This chain joins TRDV1 and TRDJ2; 12 bases agree with TRDD3. The J gene, left out of TCRdb, was set here by checking the DNA against germline. The CDR3 totals 24 residues. Germline assignment: CDR1 TSWWSYY and CDR2 QGS. The J segment lost 3 bases and the V segment lost 2 bases, leaving 25 bases of the junction unmatched. The CDR3: CALGESPFLPHSPWGIRLTAQLFF. The DNA for the CDR3 is TGTGCTCTTGGGGAATCCCCCTTCCTACCTCACTCCCCCTGGGGGATACGGCTGACAGCACAACTCTTCTTT.

This clone was seen ten or more times. A single base is all that separates this from a far larger clone, so a read error is likely. The sample has other DNA sequences that encode this CDR3 too. This chain uses TRDV1 with TRDJ2; D is uncertain. The CDR3 has 20 amino acids. Germline V gene sequence: CDR1 TSWWSYY, CDR2 QGS. The CDR3 DNA follows: TGTGCTCTTGGGGAACTTGGCCTCAGCCTCCTCAGGGCTTTGACAGCACAACTCTTCTTC. Residues: CALGELGLSLLRALTAQLFF.

This clone rates as medium-sized (0.01 to 0.1%). Within the sample, other DNA sequences also encode this same CDR3. The genes are TRDV1 and TRDJ1; D perhaps matches TRDD2 (5 bases). CDR3 size: 17 residues. V lost 0 bases, J lost 8 bases, and 22 bases lay in between. The germline gives CDR1 TSWWSYY, CDR2 QGS. CDR3 in DNA: TGTGCTCTTGGGGAACTCCTACGGTCGGAACTGCCTAGCAAACTCATCTTT. This encodes CALGELLRSELPSKLIF.

In this sample, this clone turned up a few times. The protein held in TCRdb is that of a much larger clone and does not match this DNA's translation at residue 19, likely because of a read error; the protein shown is translated from the DNA. For the V gene the call is TRDV1; the J gene has no call; the table's D gene call, TRDD3, was not cross checked with the DNA. CDR3 size: 21 residues. CDR1 and CDR2 from the germline V gene are TSWWSYY and QGS. This chain's CDR3 is CALGERYFNTIRDTRVVNPIF. As DNA, the CDR3 is TGTGCTCTTGGGGAAAGGTATTTTAATACTATAAGGGATACGAGAGTGGTGAATCCCATCTTT.

This clone has at least ten counts. The TCRdb record carries a much larger clone's protein, which differs from this DNA's translation at residue 13; a read error is the likely cause, and the protein listed here is the DNA translation. This chain connects TRDV2 to TRDJ1, with D tentatively TRDD3 (6 bases). Germline loops: CDR1 GEAIGNYY, CDR2 EKD. The CDR3 covers 15 residues. This CDR3 is CACDTVGGYTDKPIF. As DNA, the CDR3 is TGTGCCTGTGACACCGTGGGGGGGTACACCGATAAACCCATCTTT.

This clone was seen a handful of times. This likely traces to a read error, being one base from a far larger clone. The same CDR3 arises from other DNA sequences in this sample as well. V gene assignment gives TRDV1, but the J gene was left uncalled; TRDD3 is the table's D call, not checked against the DNA. This CDR3 has 19 amino acids. Germline loops: CDR1 TSWWSYY, CDR2 QGS. The CDR3 loop is CALGELERNLPRNTDKLIF. The CDR3 DNA reads as TGTGCTCTTGGGGAACTTGAGAGAAACCTACCTCGTAACACCGATAAACTCATCTTC.

This clone was counted only a few times. The mismatch at residue 16 between this DNA's translation and the TCRdb protein of a much larger clone likely reflects a read error; the protein shown is translated from the DNA. This chain uses TRDV1 with TRDJ1, with 11 bases identical to TRDD3. The J gene, absent from TCRdb, was called here by matching the DNA to germline. In germline, CDR1 is TSWWSYY, CDR2 QGS. This CDR3 spans 24 amino acids. V lost 3 bases, J lost 0 bases, and 27 bases stayed unmatched. The CDR3 sequence is CALGDLPRVDALGDTKRNTDKLIF. The CDR3 coding sequence is TGTGCTCTTGGGGATCTTCCTAGGGTCGATGCGCTGGGGGATACCAAACGCAACACCGATAAACTCATCTTT.

Regarding this clone: TCRdb records a much larger clone's protein for this DNA, with a difference at residue 8 that likely arises from a read error; the protein given is the translation of the DNA. The rearrangement links TRDV1 to TRDJ1; tentative D call: TRDD2 (6 bases). The CDR3 totals 13 residues. Germline V lookup: CDR1 TSWWSYY, CDR2 QGS. Trimming took off 9 bases at V and 4 bases at J, with 15 bases between the two ends. The CDR3 DNA reads as TGTGCTCTGCGGCCTTCCCTGATCGATAAACTCATCTTT. It yields the protein CALRPSLIDKLIF.

This clone turned up a few times. The protein TCRdb gives is from a much larger clone and does not agree with this DNA's translation at residue 3, likely a read error; the protein shown here comes from the DNA. The genes are TRDV1 and TRDJ1; TRDD3 matches 10 bases. The J gene was missing in TCRdb and was found by matching the end of the DNA to germline. The germline V gene has CDR1 TSWWSYY and CDR2 QGS. This CDR3 region has 21 residues. The CDR3, as DNA: TGTGCTCCTGGGGAATGTCGTGGTACTGGGGGATGGGGTACCCTCTCCGATAAACTCATCTTT. As protein: CAPGECRGTGGWGTLSDKLIF.

This clone was recorded at least ten times. Only one base separates this from a far larger clonotype, so it likely reflects a read error. Other DNA sequences in the same sample also yield this CDR3. V gene TRDV1 combines with J gene TRDJ1; weak D call: TRDD3 (5 bases). No J gene was available from TCRdb, and it was assigned here by a germline match of the DNA. Germline V gene data show CDR1 as TSWWSYY and CDR2 as QGS. V gave up 5 bases and J gave up 3 bases, with 7 bases separating them. The CDR3 extends over 12 amino acids. CDR3 loop: CALGWGPDKLIF. The CDR3 bases are TGTGCTCTTGGGTGGGGTCCCGATAAACTCATCTTT.

This clone has at least ten counts. The same CDR3 is also encoded by other DNA sequences in this sample. The chain recombines TRDV2 with TRDJ1, with TRDD3 as a possible D gene (6 bases). Looked up from germline, CDR1 is GEAIGNYY and CDR2 is EKD. This CDR3 comprises 23 residues. Trimming removed 3 bases from V and 0 bases from J, with 37 bases in between. The CDR3 reads CACDFLSLSQKGIPRRYTDKLIF. CDR3 in DNA: TGTGCCTGTGACTTCCTCTCACTTTCCCAGAAGGGGATTCCTCGGCGTTACACCGATAAACTCATCTTT.

Concerning this clone: The protein TCRdb gives is from a much larger clone and does not agree with this DNA's translation at residue 12, likely a read error; the protein shown here comes from the DNA. The V gene is TRDV2, the J gene TRDJ1; 7 nucleotides agree with TRDD3. Germline values: CDR1 GEAIGNYY, CDR2 EKD. The CDR3 contains 17 residues. V trimming: 2 bases; J trimming: 3 bases; junction bases outside the gene matches: 14. CDR3 sequence reads: CACDNRLLGFNPDKLIF. The CDR3 region has the DNA TGTGCCTGTGACAACCGCCTACTGGGGTTTAACCCCGATAAACTCATCTTT.

Concerning this clone: Only one base separates this from a far larger clonotype, so it likely reflects a read error. The sample holds other DNA sequences that translate to the same CDR3. The V and J genes are TRAV38-2/DV8 and TRDJ1; D assignment may be TRDD1 or TRDD3 (5 bases each). The CDR3 runs 13 residues. Germline V gene lookup returns CDR1 TSESDYY and CDR2 QEAYKQQN. CDR3 coding DNA: TGTGCATATAGTCGGGGCCCGGGATATAAACTCATCTTT. Amino acids: CAYSRGPGYKLIF.

Worth noting for this clone: Germline is not matched at one junction end, which may reflect a read error. The chain employs TRDV1 and TRDJ1, with 12 bases lining up with TRDD3. CDR1 and CDR2 from the germline V gene are TSWWSYY and QGS. The CDR3 spans 23 residues. CDR3 sequence (DNA): TGTGCTCTTGAGGAAAAGGACCCCTACTACGGGGACCTGGGGGATACGCAAGCCGATAAACTCATCTTT. This encodes CALEEKDPYYGDLGDTQADKLIF.

This clone has only a few counts. This DNA's translation differs at residue 7 from TCRdb's protein, which comes from a much larger clone; a read error is likely, and the protein shown is translated from the DNA. The J gene is TRDJ1, the V gene TRDV3; 9 bases line up with TRDD3. The J gene comes from matching the DNA to germline here; TCRdb lacks it. The germline V gene has CDR1 TVYSNPD and CDR2 GDNSRS (reference sequence). This CDR3 has 21 amino acids. V lost 2 bases, J lost 1 base, and 26 bases stayed unmatched. The CDR3: CAFSAFFQNRRLGEITDKLIF. The CDR3 DNA reads TGTGCCTTTTCCGCCTTCTTCCAAAATAGGAGACTGGGGGAGATCACCGATAAACTCATCTTT.

As regards this clone: A read error is the likely source, as a far larger clone sits one nucleotide away. The sample has other DNA sequences that encode this CDR3 too. The chain joins TRDV1 to TRDJ1; 8 bases are a match to TRDD3. The CDR3 is made up of 22 amino acids. The junction had 26 bases not matched to a gene; V was cut back by 4 bases and J by 1 base. Germline V gene lookup returns CDR1 TSWWSYY and CDR2 QGS. The DNA of the CDR3 is TGTGCTCTTGGGGTAAACCCGCCTTCCGACGACCAATGTGGGATACGCACCGATAAACTCATCTTT. This gives the protein CALGVNPPSDDQCGIRTDKLIF.

A remark on this clone: A single base is all that separates this from a far larger clone, so a read error is likely. The sample contains more than one DNA sequence encoding this CDR3. The chain recombines TRDV1 with TRDJ1; TRDD2 aligns across 7 bases. CDR3 length: 21 amino acids. Germline loops: CDR1 TSWWSYY, CDR2 QGS. The CDR3 protein is CALGEPTFLFLTQGYTDKLIF. CDR3 DNA: TGTGCTCTTGGGGAACCTACTTTCCTCTTCCTAACCCAAGGGTACACAGATAAACTCATCTTT.